One sample yielded the 9 T cell receptor beta chains listed below, sequenced in a study of T and B cells in COVID-19 patients. Multiplex PCR with BIOMED2 TRB-A/B primer pools amplified TRB rearrangements. TCRdb reprocessed the multiplex PCR reads via MiXCR and lists one record per CDR3 protein. The data show thousands of distinct CDR3 sequences, about 33% seen once. Blood genomic DNA input for TRB amplification was roughly 250-500 ng. The source material was blood. The receptor set was obtained from a human donor with active COVID-19.

V is TRBV7-9 and J is TRBJ2-3; 7 positions match TRBD2. This CDR3 contains 16 residues. Germline V gene sequence: CDR1 SEHNR, CDR2 FQNEAQ (reference sequence). Trimming cost V 0 bases and J 3 bases; bases outside gene matches: 6. CDR3 sequence reads: CASSLATGGRTDTQYF. The DNA of the CDR3 is TGTGCCAGCAGCTTAGCGACGGGGGGTCGGACAGATACGCAGTATTTT.

This chain links TRBV5-1 with TRBJ2-1; D is unclear. This CDR3 comprises 12 residues. Germline V gene sequence: CDR1 SGHRS, CDR2 YFSETQ. Trimming shortened V by 1 base and J by 10 bases, and 9 bases separated the two germline ends. CDR3 sequence reads: CASSLRAWEQFF. The CDR3 DNA sequence: TGCGCCAGCAGCTTGCGAGCGTGGGAGCAGTTCTTC.

V is TRBV5-1 and J is TRBJ2-1, with a weak D call TRBD1 (6 bases). Germline values: CDR1 SGHRS, CDR2 YFSETQ. The CDR3 has 14 amino acids. With 1 base removed from V and 4 bases from J, the gap between germline ends came to 9 bases. The CDR3 DNA follows: TGCGCCAGCAGCTTGAGGACAGAATACAATGAGCAGTTCTTC. Encoded protein: CASSLRTEYNEQFF.

The V and J genes are TRBV19 and TRBJ2-5, with no clear D. This CDR3 comprises 13 residues. In germline, CDR1 is LNHDA, CDR2 SQIVND (reference sequence). With 9 bases removed from V and 1 base from J, the gap between germline ends came to 12 bases. CDR3 nucleotide sequence: TGTGCCAGCAATGGTGGCGCCCAAGAGACCCAGTACTTC. Its protein is CASNGGAQETQYF.

This chain uses TRBV6-2 or TRBV6-3 with TRBJ2-5; maybe TRBD2 (6 bases). The length of the CDR3 is 14 residues. Germline CDR1 MNHEY, CDR2 SVGEGT. V gave up 6 bases and J gave up 1 base, with 12 bases separating them. The CDR3 spells CASRPRGAQETQYF. The CDR3 coding sequence is TGTGCCAGCAGGCCACGCGGGGCCCAAGAGACCCAGTACTTC.

This clonotype is medium-sized by share. The J gene is TRBJ1-1, the V gene TRBV19; TRBD1 matches 7 bases. This CDR3 spans 13 amino acids. Germline V gives CDR1 LNHDA, CDR2 SQIVND (reference sequence). V dropped 11 bases and J dropped 4; count of bases not matched to a gene: 10. The CDR3 here is CASGRAGGTEAFF. DNA of the CDR3: TGTGCCTCGGGACGGGCAGGGGGCACTGAAGCTTTCTTT. Looking up the rest from reference TRBV19 and TRBJ1-1 gives the full variable domain: DGGITQSPKYLFRKEGQNVTLSCEQNLNHDAMYWYRQDPGQGLRLIYYSQIVNDFQKGDIAEGYSVSREKKESFPLTVTSAQKNPTAFYLCASGRAGGTEAFFGQGTRLTVV.

The chain couples TRBV6-1 to TRBJ2-2, with 9 bases identical to TRBD2. This CDR3 contains 16 residues. With 1 base clipped from V and 4 bases from J, the junction kept 4 bases outside the gene matches. Germline V gene sequence: CDR1 MNHNS, CDR2 SASEGT. This CDR3 is CASSEEAGGGTGELFF. The CDR3 DNA reads as TGTGCCAGCAGTGAAGAGGCGGGGGGGGGCACCGGGGAGCTGTTTTTT.

The chain uses TRBV29-1 and TRBJ2-6; a possible D gene is TRBD1 (6 bases). The germline V gene encodes CDR1 SQVTM and CDR2 ANQGSEA. The CDR3 is 14 residues long. The V end was cut by 3 bases, the J end by 4 bases, with 10 bases between. The CDR3 region has the DNA TGCAGCGTTGAGATGGGGGCGGGGGCCAACGTCCTGACTTTC. It codes for CSVEMGAGANVLTF.

In this sample, this clonotype turned up a few times. The genes are TRBV5-5 and TRBJ2-7; 10 bases line up with TRBD1. V lost 1 base to trimming and J lost 6 bases; unmatched junction nucleotides: 7. Germline loops: CDR1 SGHKS, CDR2 YYEKEE (reference sequence). CDR3 length equals 15 residues. CDR3 coding DNA: TGTGCCAGCAGCTTGTGGGGGACAGGGGAAGGCGAGCAGTACTTC. It is translated as CASSLWGTGEGEQYF. Drawing the rest from reference TRBV5-5 and TRBJ2-7, the complete variable domain is DAGVTQSPTHLIKTRGQQVTLRCSPISGHKSVSWYQQVLGQGPQFIFQYYEKEERGRGNFPDRFSARQFPNYSSELNVNALLLGDSALYLCASSLWGTGEGEQYFGPGTRLTVT.